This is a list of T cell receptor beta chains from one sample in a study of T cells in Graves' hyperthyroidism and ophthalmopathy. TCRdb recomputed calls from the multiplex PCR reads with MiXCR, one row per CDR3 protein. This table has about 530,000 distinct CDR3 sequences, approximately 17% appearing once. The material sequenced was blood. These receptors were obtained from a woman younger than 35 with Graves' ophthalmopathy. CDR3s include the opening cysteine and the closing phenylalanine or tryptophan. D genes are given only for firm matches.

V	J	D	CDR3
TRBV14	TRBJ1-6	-	CASSLAYNSPLHF
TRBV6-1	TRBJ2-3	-	CASSESVNTQYF
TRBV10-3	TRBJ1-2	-	CAIRMDGGYGYTF
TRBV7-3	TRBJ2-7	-	CASSFRAGDISYEQYF
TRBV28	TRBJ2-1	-	CASGLVGTSYNEQFF
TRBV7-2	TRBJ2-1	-	CASSLPDVDEQFF
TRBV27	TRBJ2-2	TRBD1	CASSPGRDRENTGELFF
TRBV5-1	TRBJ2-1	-	CASSLRPGHTSVDEQFF
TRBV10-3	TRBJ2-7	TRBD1	CAISESTGMYEQYF
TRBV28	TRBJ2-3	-	CASNERGAGSTDTQYF
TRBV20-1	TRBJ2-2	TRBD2	CSARVTTSDTGELFF
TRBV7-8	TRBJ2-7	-	CASSKTEFFYEQYF
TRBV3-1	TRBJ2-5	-	CASSQREGLGGQTQYF
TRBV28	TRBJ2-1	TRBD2	CASSLATSGRDEQFF
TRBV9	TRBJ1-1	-	CASSVEGGVSTEAFF
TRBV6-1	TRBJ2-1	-	CATWDWSYNEQFF
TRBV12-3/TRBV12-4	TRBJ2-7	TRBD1	CASSLLQGAYEQYF
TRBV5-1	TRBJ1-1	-	CASSLELMNTEAFF